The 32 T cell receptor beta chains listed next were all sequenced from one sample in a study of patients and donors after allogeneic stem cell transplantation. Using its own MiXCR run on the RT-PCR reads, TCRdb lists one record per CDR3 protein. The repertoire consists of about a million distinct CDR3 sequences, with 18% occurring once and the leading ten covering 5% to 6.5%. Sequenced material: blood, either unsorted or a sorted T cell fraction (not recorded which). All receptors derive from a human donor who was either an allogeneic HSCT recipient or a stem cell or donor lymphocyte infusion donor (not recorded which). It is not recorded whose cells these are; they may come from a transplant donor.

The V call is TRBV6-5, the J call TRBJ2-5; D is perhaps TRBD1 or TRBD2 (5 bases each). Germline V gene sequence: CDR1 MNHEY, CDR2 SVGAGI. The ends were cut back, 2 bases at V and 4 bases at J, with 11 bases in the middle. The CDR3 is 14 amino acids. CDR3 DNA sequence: TGTGCCAGCAGTTACGTCGGGGCCGGAGAGACCCAGTACTTC. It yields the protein CASSYVGAGETQYF.

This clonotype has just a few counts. The CDR3, as DNA: TGCAGTGCTAGAGATCCCCGGGGCACAGATACGCAGTATTTT. Its translation is CSARDPRGTDTQYF. The chain recombines TRBV20-1 with TRBJ2-3; D gene uncertain. V lost 0 bases and J 1 base, leaving 8 bases between the germline ends. Germline V gene lookup returns CDR1 DFQATT and CDR2 SNEGSKA (reference sequence). The CDR3 sequence is 14 residues long.

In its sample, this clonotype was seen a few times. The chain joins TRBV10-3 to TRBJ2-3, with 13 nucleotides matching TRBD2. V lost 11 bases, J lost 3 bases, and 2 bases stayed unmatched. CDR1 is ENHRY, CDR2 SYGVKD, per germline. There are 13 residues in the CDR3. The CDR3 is CASTSGRTDTQYF. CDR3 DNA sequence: TGTGCCTCGACTAGCGGGAGGACAGATACGCAGTATTTT.

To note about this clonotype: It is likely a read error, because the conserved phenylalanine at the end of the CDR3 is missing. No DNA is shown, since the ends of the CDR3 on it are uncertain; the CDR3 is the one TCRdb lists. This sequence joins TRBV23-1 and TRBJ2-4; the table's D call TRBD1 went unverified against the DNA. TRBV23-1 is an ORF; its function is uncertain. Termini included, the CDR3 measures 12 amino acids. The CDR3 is CASSHVEGQVGV.

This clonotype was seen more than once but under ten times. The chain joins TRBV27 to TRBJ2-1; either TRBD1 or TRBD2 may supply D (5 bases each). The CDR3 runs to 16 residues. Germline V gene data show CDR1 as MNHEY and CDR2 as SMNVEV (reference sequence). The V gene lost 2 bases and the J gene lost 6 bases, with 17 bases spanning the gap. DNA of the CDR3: TGTGCCAGCAGTTTAGGGCTAGAGGGGCGGCGCAATGAGCAGTTCTTC. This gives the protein CASSLGLEGRRNEQFF.

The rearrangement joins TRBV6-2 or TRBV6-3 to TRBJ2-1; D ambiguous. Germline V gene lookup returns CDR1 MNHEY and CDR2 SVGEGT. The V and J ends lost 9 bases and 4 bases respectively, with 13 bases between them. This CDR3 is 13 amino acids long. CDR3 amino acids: CASGPQPYNEQFF. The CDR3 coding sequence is TGTGCCAGTGGCCCGCAACCTTACAATGAGCAGTTCTTC.

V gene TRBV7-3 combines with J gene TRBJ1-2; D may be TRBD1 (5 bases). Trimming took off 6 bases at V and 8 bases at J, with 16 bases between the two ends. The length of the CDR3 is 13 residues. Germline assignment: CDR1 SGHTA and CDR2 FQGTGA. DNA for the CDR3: TGTGCCAGCAGTCTCTTGGGGAGGGACGGCTACACCTTC. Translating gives CASSLLGRDGYTF.

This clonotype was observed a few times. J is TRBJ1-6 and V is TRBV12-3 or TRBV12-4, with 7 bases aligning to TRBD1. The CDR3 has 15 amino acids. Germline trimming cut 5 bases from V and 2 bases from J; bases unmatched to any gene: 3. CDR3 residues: CASSPTGAYNSPLHF. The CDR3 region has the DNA TGTGCCAGCAGTCCTACAGGGGCCTATAATTCACCCCTCCACTTT.

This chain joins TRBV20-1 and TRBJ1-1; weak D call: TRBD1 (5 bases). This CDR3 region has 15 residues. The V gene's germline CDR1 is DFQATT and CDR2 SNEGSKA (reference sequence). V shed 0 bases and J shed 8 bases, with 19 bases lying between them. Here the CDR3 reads CSARDPLGHSTEAFF. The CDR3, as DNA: TGCAGTGCTAGAGACCCCCTCGGACACTCAACAGAAGCTTTCTTT.

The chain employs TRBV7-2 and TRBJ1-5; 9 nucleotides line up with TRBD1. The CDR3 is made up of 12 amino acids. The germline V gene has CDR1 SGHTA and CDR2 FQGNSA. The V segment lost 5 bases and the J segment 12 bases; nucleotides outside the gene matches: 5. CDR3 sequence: CASSNPGQGQHF. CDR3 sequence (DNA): TGTGCCAGCAGCAACCCGGGACAGGGCCAGCATTTT.

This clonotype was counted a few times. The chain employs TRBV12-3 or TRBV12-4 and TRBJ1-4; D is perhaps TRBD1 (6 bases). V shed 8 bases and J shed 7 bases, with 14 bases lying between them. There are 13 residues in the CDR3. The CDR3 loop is CASWSGEVEKLFF. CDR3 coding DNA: TGTGCCAGCTGGTCAGGGGAAGTTGAAAAACTGTTTTTT.

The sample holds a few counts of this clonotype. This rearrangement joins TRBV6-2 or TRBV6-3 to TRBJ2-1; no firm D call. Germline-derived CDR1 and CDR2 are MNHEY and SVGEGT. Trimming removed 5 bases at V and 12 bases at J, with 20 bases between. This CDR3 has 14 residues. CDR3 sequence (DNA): TGTGCCAGCAGTAAGCCCGAATCGGCGATTCGGCAGTTCTTC. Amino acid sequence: CASSKPESAIRQFF.

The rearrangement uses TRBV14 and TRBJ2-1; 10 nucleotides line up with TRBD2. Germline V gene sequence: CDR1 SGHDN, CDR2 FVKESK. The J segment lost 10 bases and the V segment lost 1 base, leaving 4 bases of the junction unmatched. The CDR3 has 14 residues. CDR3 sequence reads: CASSQGSGGKEQFF. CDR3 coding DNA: TGTGCCAGCAGCCAAGGTAGCGGGGGGAAAGAGCAGTTCTTC.

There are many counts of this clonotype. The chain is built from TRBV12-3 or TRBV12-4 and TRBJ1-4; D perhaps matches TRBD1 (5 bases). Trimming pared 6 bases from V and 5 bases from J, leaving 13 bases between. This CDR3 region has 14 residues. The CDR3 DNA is TGTGCCAGCAGACAGGACGGAGTCAATGAAAAACTGTTTTTT. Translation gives CASRQDGVNEKLFF.

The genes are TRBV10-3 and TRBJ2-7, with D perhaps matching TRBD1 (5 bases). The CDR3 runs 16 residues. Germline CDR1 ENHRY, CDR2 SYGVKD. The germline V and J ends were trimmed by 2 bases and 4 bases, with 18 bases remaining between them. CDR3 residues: CAISENVWGSPYEQYF. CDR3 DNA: TGTGCCATCAGTGAGAATGTATGGGGCTCCCCTTACGAGCAGTACTTC.

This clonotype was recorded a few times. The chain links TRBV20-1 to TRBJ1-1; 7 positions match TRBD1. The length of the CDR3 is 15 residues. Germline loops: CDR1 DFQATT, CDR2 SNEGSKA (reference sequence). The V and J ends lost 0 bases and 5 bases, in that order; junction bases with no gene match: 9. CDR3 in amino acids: CSARERPTGQTEAFF. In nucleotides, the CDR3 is TGCAGTGCTAGAGAGAGGCCGACAGGGCAGACTGAAGCTTTCTTT.

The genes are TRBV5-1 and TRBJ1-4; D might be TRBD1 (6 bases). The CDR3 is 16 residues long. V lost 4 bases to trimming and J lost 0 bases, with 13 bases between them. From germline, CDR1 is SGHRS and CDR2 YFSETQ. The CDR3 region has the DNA TGCGCCAGCAGCCCGGCGACAGGCTCAACTAATGAAAAACTGTTTTTT. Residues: CASSPATGSTNEKLFF.

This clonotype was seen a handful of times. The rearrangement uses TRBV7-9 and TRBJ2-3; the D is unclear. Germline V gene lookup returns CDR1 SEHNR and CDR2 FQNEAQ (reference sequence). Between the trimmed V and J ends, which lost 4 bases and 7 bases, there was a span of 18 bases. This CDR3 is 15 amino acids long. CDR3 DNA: TGTGCCAGCAGCTCCCGACTGAGAAACTTGAATACGCAGTATTTT. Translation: CASSSRLRNLNTQYF.

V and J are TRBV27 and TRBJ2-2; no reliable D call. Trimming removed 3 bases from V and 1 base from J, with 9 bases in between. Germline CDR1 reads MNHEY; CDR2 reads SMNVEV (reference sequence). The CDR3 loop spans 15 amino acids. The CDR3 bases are TGTGCCAGCAGTTTTCTGCCGGGGAACACCGGGGAGCTGTTTTTT. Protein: CASSFLPGNTGELFF.

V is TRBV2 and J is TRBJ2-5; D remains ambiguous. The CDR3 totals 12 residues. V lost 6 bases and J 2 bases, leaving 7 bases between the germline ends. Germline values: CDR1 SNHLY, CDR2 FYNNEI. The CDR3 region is CASRTEQETQYF. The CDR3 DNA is TGTGCCAGCAGGACGGAACAAGAGACCCAGTACTTC.

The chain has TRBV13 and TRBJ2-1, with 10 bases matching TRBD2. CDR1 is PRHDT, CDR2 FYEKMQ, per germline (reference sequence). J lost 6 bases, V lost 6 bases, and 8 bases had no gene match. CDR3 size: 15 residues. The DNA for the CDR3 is TGTGCCAGCAGTCCCTCGGCTAGCGGGAGCAATGAGCAGTTCTTC. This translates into CASSPSASGSNEQFF.

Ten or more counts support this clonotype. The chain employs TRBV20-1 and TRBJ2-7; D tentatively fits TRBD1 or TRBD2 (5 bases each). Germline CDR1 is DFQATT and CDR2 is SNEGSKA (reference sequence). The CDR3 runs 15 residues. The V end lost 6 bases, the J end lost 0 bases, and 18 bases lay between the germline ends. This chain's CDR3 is CSAGTGPDHSYEQYF. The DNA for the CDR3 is TGCAGTGCCGGTACGGGACCGGATCACTCCTACGAGCAGTACTTC.

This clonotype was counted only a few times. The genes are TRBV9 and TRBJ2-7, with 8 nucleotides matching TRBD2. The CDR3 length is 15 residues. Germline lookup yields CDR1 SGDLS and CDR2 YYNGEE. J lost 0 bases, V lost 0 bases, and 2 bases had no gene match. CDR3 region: CASSVVAGSSYEQYF. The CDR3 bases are TGTGCCAGCAGCGTAGTAGCGGGGAGCTCCTACGAGCAGTACTTC.

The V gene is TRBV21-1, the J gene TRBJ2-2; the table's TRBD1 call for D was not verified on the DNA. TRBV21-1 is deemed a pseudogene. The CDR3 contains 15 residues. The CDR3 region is CASSKPGQGTGELFF. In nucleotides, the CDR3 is TGTGCCAGCAGCAAACCGGGACAGGGCACCGGGGAGCTGTTTTTT.

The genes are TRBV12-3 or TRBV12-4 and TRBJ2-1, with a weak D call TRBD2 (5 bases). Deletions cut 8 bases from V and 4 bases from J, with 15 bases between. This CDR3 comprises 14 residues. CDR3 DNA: TGTGCCAGCTTATCAATCCGGGGATACAATGAGCAGTTCTTC. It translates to CASLSIRGYNEQFF.

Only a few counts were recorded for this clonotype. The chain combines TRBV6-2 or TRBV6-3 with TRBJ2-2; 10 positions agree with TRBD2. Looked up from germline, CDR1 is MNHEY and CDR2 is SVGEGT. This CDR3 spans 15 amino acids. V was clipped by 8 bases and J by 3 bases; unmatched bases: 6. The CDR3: CASGLAGVHTGELFF. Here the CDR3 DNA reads TGTGCCAGCGGGCTAGCGGGGGTGCACACCGGGGAGCTGTTTTTT.

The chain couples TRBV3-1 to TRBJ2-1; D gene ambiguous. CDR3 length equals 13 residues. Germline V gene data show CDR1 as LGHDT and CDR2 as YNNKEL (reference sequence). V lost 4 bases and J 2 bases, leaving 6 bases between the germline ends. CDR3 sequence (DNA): TGTGCCAGCAGCCCCTTTCCCTACAATGAGCAGTTCTTC. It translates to CASSPFPYNEQFF.

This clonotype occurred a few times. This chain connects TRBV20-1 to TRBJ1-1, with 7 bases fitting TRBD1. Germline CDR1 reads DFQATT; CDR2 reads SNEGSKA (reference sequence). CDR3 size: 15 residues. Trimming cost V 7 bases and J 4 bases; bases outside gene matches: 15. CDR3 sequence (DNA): TGCAGTGGAAAACACAGGGGTTTGGTTTTCACTGAAGCTTTCTTT. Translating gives CSGKHRGLVFTEAFF.

The CDR3 loop is CSERARGTDTQYF. In nucleotides, the CDR3 is TGCAGTGAAAGGGCGCGGGGTACAGATACGCAGTATTTT. The chain carries TRBV20-1 and TRBJ2-3; possible D gene TRBD2, 6 bases. Trimming left V 7 bases short and J 3 bases short, with 14 bases between. Per germline, CDR1 DFQATT and CDR2 SNEGSKA (reference sequence). CDR3 length: 13 amino acids.

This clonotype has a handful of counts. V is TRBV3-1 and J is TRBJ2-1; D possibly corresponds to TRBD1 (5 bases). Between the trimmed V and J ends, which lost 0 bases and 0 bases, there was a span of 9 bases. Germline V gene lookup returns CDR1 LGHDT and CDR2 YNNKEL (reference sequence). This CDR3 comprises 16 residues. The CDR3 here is CASSQDPRDSYNEQFF. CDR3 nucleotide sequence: TGTGCCAGCAGCCAAGATCCCAGGGACTCCTACAATGAGCAGTTCTTC.

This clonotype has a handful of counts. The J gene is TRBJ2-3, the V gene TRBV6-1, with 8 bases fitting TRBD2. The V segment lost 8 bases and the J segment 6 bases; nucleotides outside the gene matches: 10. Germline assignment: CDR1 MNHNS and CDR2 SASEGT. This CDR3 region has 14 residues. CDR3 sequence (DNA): TGTGCCAGCTCCGGCGGGGGGTTCGCGGATACGCAGTATTTT. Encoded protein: CASSGGGFADTQYF.

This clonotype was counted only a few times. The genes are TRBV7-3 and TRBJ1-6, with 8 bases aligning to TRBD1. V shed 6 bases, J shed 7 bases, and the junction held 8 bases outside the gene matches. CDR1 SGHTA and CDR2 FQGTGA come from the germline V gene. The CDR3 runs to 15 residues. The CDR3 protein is CASRSQGAWNSPLHF. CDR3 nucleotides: TGTGCCAGCAGATCGCAGGGGGCCTGGAATTCACCCCTCCACTTT.